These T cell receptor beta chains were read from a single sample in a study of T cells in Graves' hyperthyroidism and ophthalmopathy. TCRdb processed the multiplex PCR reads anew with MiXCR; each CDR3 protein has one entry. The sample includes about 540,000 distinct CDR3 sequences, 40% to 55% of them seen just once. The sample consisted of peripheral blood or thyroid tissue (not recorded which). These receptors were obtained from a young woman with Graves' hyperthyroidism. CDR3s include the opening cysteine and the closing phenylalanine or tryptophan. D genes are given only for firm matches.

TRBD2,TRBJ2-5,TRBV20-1,CSASSSGSRETQYF
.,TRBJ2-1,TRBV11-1,CASSPEPLDNEQFF
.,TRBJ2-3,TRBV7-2,CASSLIVGGSTDTQYF
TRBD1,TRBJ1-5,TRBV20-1,CSAPDRGGGNQPQHF
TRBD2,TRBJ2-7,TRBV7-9,CASSLIGLAGSSYEQYF
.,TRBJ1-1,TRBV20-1,CSASGTTNTEAFF
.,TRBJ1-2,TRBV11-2,CASSLWYGYTF
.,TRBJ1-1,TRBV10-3,CAISERGTENTEAFF
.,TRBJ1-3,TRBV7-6,CASSRDRSGNTIYF
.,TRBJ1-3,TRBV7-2,CASSLSSGAENTIYF
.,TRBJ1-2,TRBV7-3,CASSFTRAYGYTF
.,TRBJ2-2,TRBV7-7,CASSLLRDTGELFF
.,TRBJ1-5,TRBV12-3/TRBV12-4,CASSLAPPYSNQPQHF
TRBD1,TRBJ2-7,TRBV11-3,CASSNDRDTYEQYF
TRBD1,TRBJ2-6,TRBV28,CASVSSGTGISGANVLTF
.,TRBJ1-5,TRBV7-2,CASTCGAEETQHF
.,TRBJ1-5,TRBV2,CASKVDIFGNQPQHF
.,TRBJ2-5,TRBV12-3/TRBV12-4,CASSLTGSEETQYF
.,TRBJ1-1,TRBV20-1,CSATRDSTEAFF
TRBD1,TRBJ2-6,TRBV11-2,CASSPRWGQASGGANVLTF
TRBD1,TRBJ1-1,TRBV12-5,CASGTRGFDTEAFF
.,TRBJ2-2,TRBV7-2,CASSPQVGTGELFF
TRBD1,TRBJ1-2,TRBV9,CASSAPGQGFYGYTF
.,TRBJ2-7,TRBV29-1,CSVASISYEQYF
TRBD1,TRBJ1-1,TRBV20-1,CSAAQGASTEAFF
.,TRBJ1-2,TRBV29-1,CSVPAPGRGYTF
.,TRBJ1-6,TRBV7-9,CASSAGDSRGSPLHF
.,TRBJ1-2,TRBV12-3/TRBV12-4,CASSQGAGRDGYTF
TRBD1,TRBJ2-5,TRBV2,CASSATGLDEETQYF
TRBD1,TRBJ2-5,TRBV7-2,CASSPQGFETQYF
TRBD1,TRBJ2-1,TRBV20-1,CSARDRDRVYNEQFF
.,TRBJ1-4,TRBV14,CASSQDLRGEKLFF
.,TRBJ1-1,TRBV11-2,CASSLAGAGIF
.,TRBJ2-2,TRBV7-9,CASSSTLALRGIGELFF
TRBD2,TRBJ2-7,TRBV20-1,CSAKDSSGKHEQYF
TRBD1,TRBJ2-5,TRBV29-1,CSVVHPGQPTRAQYF